There are many counts of the clone carrying this T cell receptor (beta chain). Trimming removed 1 base from V and 0 bases from J, with 15 bases in between. The CDR3 totals 17 residues. Germline-derived CDR1 and CDR2 are SGHTA and FQGTGA. Patients with uncontrolled infections, other autoimmune diseases, pregnancy or lactation were excluded. There were TCR beta CDR3 regions amplified from RNA transcripts. HTBI primers drove first-round RT-PCR of the TCR CDR3. TCRdb itself ran the multiplex PCR reads through MiXCR, one entry per CDR3 protein. This sample has some 740,000 distinct CDR3 sequences; around 15% occur once, and the top ten carry about a tenth. These data originate in a study of T cells in Graves' hyperthyroidism and ophthalmopathy.

The sequenced material came from blood. The receptor's source is a woman under 30 with Graves' hyperthyroidism. The chain has TRBV7-3 and TRBJ1-1, with D perhaps matching TRBD1 (6 bases). The CDR3 loop reads CASSLKPRTEMNTEAFF. The CDR3 DNA follows: TGTGCCAGCAGCTTAAAGCCTAGGACAGAAATGAACACTGAAGCTTTCTTT.